This T cell receptor beta chain was identified in a study of graft-versus-host responses after intestinal transplantation. Assay used: immunoSEQ multiplex PCR; TCRdb lists only in-frame clones, some missing. The top ten hold over 4.5% of the sample, which has about 47,000 clones, around 93% seen once. In this sample, this clone turned up once. The germline gives CDR1 MNHEY, CDR2 SVGAGI. The CDR3 runs to 14 residues. V dropped 6 bases and J dropped 6; count of bases not matched to a gene: 6. Sequencing used PBMCs, obtained 750 to 800 days after a first intestinal transplant, on the day of a second. The chain links TRBV6-5 to TRBJ1-5, with 9 bases matching TRBD1. This TCR was recovered from a human patient who received an intestinal transplant, so some T cells may come from the graft donor. Here the CDR3 reads CASRQGANSQPQHF. CDR3 bases: TGTGCCAGCAGACAGGGGGCGAACAGTCAGCCCCAGCATTTT.